The rows below give T cell receptor beta chains drawn from one sample of a study of T cell responses to AZD1222 COVID-19 vaccine. Profiled with immunoSEQ multiplex PCR; TCRdb holds only in-frame clones, not every one. In the table there are 90,000 to 150,000 clones, 87% of which are singletons. Sequenced material: peripheral blood, taken on day 0 of AZD1222 vaccination. These receptors came from an adult in good health. The CDR3 runs from the conserved cysteine through the conserved F or W. The D gene is left open where the match is weak. Clone size, where shown, is once, few, many, or a class for clones that have expanded.

V gene: TRBV7-8
D gene: -
clone size: -
J gene: TRBJ2-2
CDR3 protein: CASSPQGLGTGELFF
CDR3 DNA: TGTGCCAGCAGCCCGCAGGGATTGGGCACCGGGGAGCTGTTTTTT

V gene: TRBV5-8
D gene: TRBD1
clone size: -
J gene: TRBJ1-2
CDR3 protein: CASSLISDRDGGYTF
CDR3 DNA: TGTGCCAGCAGCTTAATCTCGGACAGGGATGGAGGCTACACCTTC

V gene: TRBV5-1
D gene: TRBD1
clone size: -
J gene: TRBJ1-2
CDR3 protein: CASSLGQGSYGYTF
CDR3 DNA: TGCGCCAGCAGCTTGGGACAGGGGAGCTATGGCTACACCTTC

V gene: TRBV19
D gene: -
clone size: -
J gene: TRBJ2-1
CDR3 protein: CASSIQSYNEQFF
CDR3 DNA: TGTGCCAGTAGTATCCAGTCCTACAATGAGCAGTTCTTC

V gene: TRBV5-5
D gene: TRBD1
clone size: -
J gene: TRBJ1-4
CDR3 protein: CASSLAGGSEKLFF
CDR3 DNA: TGTGCCAGCAGCTTGGCAGGGGGAAGTGAAAAACTGTTTTTT

V gene: TRBV18
D gene: TRBD1
clone size: -
J gene: TRBJ2-2
CDR3 protein: CASSPRGPNTGELFF
CDR3 DNA: TGTGCCAGCTCACCCAGGGGGCCAAACACCGGGGAGCTGTTTTTT

V gene: TRBV5-1
D gene: -
clone size: -
J gene: TRBJ1-4
CDR3 protein: CASSSATDDEKLFF
CDR3 DNA: TGCGCCAGCAGCTCAGCTACCGACGATGAAAAACTGTTTTTT

V gene: TRBV27
D gene: -
clone size: -
J gene: TRBJ1-5
CDR3 protein: CASSFRGNQPQHF
CDR3 DNA: TGTGCCAGCAGTTTTCGGGGTAACCAGCCCCAGCATTTT

V gene: TRBV6-5
D gene: TRBD1
clone size: -
J gene: TRBJ1-1
CDR3 protein: CASSPLTGGDTEAFF
CDR3 DNA: TGTGCCAGCAGTCCCCTGACAGGGGGAGACACTGAAGCTTTCTTT

V gene: TRBV5-8
D gene: TRBD1
clone size: -
J gene: TRBJ1-6
CDR3 protein: CASSLDRGGSYNSPLHF
CDR3 DNA: TGTGCCAGCAGCTTGGACAGGGGGGGCTCCTATAATTCACCCCTCCACTTT

V gene: TRBV4-1
D gene: -
clone size: -
J gene: TRBJ2-5
CDR3 protein: CASSQVGRGETQYF
CDR3 DNA: TGCGCCAGCAGCCAAGTTGGACGGGGAGAGACCCAGTACTTC

V gene: TRBV3-1/TRBV3-2
D gene: -
clone size: few
J gene: TRBJ1-6
CDR3 protein: CASSQEAGTNSPLHF
CDR3 DNA: TGTGCCAGCAGCCAAGAAGCAGGGACGAATTCACCCCTCCACTTT

V gene: TRBV3-1/TRBV3-2
D gene: -
clone size: few
J gene: TRBJ2-7
CDR3 protein: CASRPRGAKNEQYF
CDR3 DNA: TGTGCCAGCAGACCCCGGGGGGCTAAAAACGAGCAGTACTTC

V gene: TRBV25-1
D gene: TRBD1
clone size: -
J gene: TRBJ2-1
CDR3 protein: CASSDPGQGSYNEQFF
CDR3 DNA: TGTGCCAGCAGTGACCCGGGACAGGGGTCCTACAATGAGCAGTTCTTC

V gene: TRBV4-2
D gene: -
clone size: -
J gene: TRBJ1-3
CDR3 protein: CASSQDLVGLSSGNTIYF
CDR3 DNA: TGTGCCAGCAGCCAAGACCTCGTGGGGCTGAGCTCTGGAAACACCATATATTTT

V gene: TRBV18
D gene: TRBD1
clone size: -
J gene: TRBJ1-3
CDR3 protein: CASSRTAGTGATGNTIYF
CDR3 DNA: TGTGCCAGCTCACGGACGGCCGGGACAGGGGCAACTGGAAACACCATATATTTT

V gene: TRBV4-1
D gene: TRBD2
clone size: -
J gene: TRBJ2-5
CDR3 protein: CASSQGRSFSAGVFQETQYF
CDR3 DNA: TGCGCCAGCAGCCAAGGGCGAAGTTTCTCAGCGGGGGTATTCCAAGAGACCCAGTACTTC

V gene: TRBV4-2
D gene: -
clone size: -
J gene: TRBJ2-1
CDR3 protein: CASSDHRERNNEQFF
CDR3 DNA: TGTGCCAGCAGCGATCACAGGGAAAGGAACAATGAGCAGTTCTTC